A selection of T cell receptor beta chains follows, all from one sample in a study of breast tumors, draining lymph nodes, adjacent tissues. TCRdb itself ran the multiplex PCR reads through MiXCR, one entry per CDR3 protein. The repertoire holds about 20,000 distinct CDR3 sequences, 45% to 65% seen once, with around 15% in the top ten. The sequencing input was breast tumor tissue. All receptors come from a female donor with breast cancer. Some clones in this sample may be carry-over from other donors' samples. Each CDR3 is given with its conserved first and last residue. The order of the fields is V gene, D gene, J gene, clone size, CDR3 protein, CDR3 DNA. A D gene is named only where the DNA matches it firmly. Clone size is stated in some rows and not others, as once, few, many or a class when expanded.

v_call: TRBV5-1
d_call: TRBD2
j_call: TRBJ2-5
clone_size: many
cdr3_aa: CASHLQGAGVETQYF
cdr3_nt: TGCGCCAGCCACCTCCAAGGAGCGGGGGTGGAGACCCAGTACTTC

v_call: TRBV7-2
d_call: -
j_call: TRBJ1-2
clone_size: medium-sized
cdr3_aa: CASSLGLGGQGYGYTF
cdr3_nt: TGTGCCAGCAGCTTAGGCCTCGGGGGGCAGGGATATGGCTACACCTTC

v_call: TRBV20-1
d_call: TRBD2
j_call: TRBJ2-1
clone_size: -
cdr3_aa: CSASELAGVEQFF
cdr3_nt: TGCAGTGCTAGTGAACTAGCGGGGGTAGAGCAGTTCTTC

v_call: TRBV2
d_call: -
j_call: TRBJ2-5
clone_size: -
cdr3_aa: CASTFLKRETQYF
cdr3_nt: TGTGCCAGCACCTTTTTAAAGAGAGAGACCCAGTACTTC

v_call: TRBV20-1
d_call: -
j_call: TRBJ2-7
clone_size: medium-sized
cdr3_aa: CSAREGLYDEQYF
cdr3_nt: TGCAGTGCTAGGGAGGGGCTGTACGACGAGCAGTACTTC

v_call: TRBV12-3/TRBV12-4
d_call: TRBD1
j_call: TRBJ2-3
clone_size: -
cdr3_aa: CASSLGQNTDTQYF
cdr3_nt: TGTGCCAGCAGTCTGGGACAGAACACAGATACGCAGTATTTT

v_call: TRBV18
d_call: -
j_call: TRBJ2-7
clone_size: -
cdr3_aa: CASSRSGRNSYEQYF
cdr3_nt: TGTGCCAGCTCACGTTCGGGCCGCAACTCCTACGAGCAGTACTTC

v_call: TRBV7-9
d_call: TRBD2
j_call: TRBJ2-5
clone_size: -
cdr3_aa: CASSSELAGGGETQYF
cdr3_nt: TGTGCCAGCAGCTCGGAACTAGCGGGAGGGGGGGAGACCCAGTACTTC

v_call: TRBV13
d_call: TRBD1
j_call: TRBJ2-7
clone_size: medium-sized
cdr3_aa: CASSLRDRTYEQYF
cdr3_nt: TGTGCCAGCAGCTTACGGGACAGAACTTACGAGCAGTACTTC

v_call: TRBV14
d_call: -
j_call: TRBJ2-7
clone_size: -
cdr3_aa: CASSQYSGCNEQYF
cdr3_nt: TGTGCCAGCAGCCAATATAGCGGCTGCAACGAGCAGTACTTC

v_call: TRBV11-2
d_call: -
j_call: TRBJ1-2
clone_size: -
cdr3_aa: CASSFGYGYTF
cdr3_nt: TGTGCCAGCAGCTTCGGCTATGGCTACACCTTC

v_call: TRBV6-5
d_call: -
j_call: TRBJ1-3
clone_size: many
cdr3_aa: CASSHPPRAEKTSFSGNTIYF
cdr3_nt: TGTGCCAGCAGTCACCCTCCCAGGGCCGAGAAGACCTCTTTCTCTGGAAACACCATATATTTT

v_call: TRBV5-8
d_call: -
j_call: TRBJ1-5
clone_size: -
cdr3_aa: CASSQRSGRAQHF
cdr3_nt: TGTGCCAGCAGCCAGAGAAGCGGGAGGGCCCAGCATTTT

v_call: TRBV7-9
d_call: -
j_call: TRBJ1-5
clone_size: -
cdr3_aa: CASSLGANQPQHF
cdr3_nt: TGTGCCAGCAGCTTAGGGGCTAATCAGCCCCAGCATTTT

v_call: TRBV5-5
d_call: TRBD2
j_call: TRBJ2-2
clone_size: many
cdr3_aa: CASSLSGGGTGELFF
cdr3_nt: TGTGCCAGCAGCTTGTCCGGGGGGGGGACCGGGGAGCTGTTTTTT

v_call: TRBV4-2
d_call: TRBD2
j_call: TRBJ2-7
clone_size: -
cdr3_aa: CASSQARGLASYEQYF
cdr3_nt: TGTGCCAGCAGCCAAGCACGGGGACTAGCGTCCTACGAGCAGTACTTC

v_call: TRBV2
d_call: -
j_call: TRBJ1-4
clone_size: -
cdr3_aa: CASNGVRQDFNEKLFF
cdr3_nt: TGTGCCAGCAATGGGGTCAGACAAGATTTTAATGAAAAACTGTTTTTT

v_call: TRBV19
d_call: -
j_call: TRBJ2-2
clone_size: -
cdr3_aa: CASSIRRGTNTGELFF
cdr3_nt: TGTGCCAGTAGTATTCGTCGGGGGACGAACACCGGGGAGCTGTTTTTT

v_call: TRBV5-4
d_call: TRBD1
j_call: TRBJ2-7
clone_size: few
cdr3_aa: CASSWDSAYEQYF
cdr3_nt: TGTGCCAGCAGCTGGGACAGTGCCTACGAGCAGTACTTC

v_call: TRBV19
d_call: -
j_call: TRBJ2-7
clone_size: -
cdr3_aa: CASRERGTTYEQYF
cdr3_nt: TGTGCCAGTAGAGAGAGGGGAACCACCTACGAGCAGTACTTC

v_call: TRBV5-1
d_call: -
j_call: TRBJ2-7
clone_size: -
cdr3_aa: CASRVSSGSLEQYF
cdr3_nt: TGCGCCAGCAGAGTCTCATCGGGATCCCTCGAGCAGTACTTC

v_call: TRBV9
d_call: -
j_call: TRBJ1-2
clone_size: -
cdr3_aa: CASSVDIGPTFGNTF
cdr3_nt: TGTGCCAGCAGCGTAGATATAGGGCCGACTTTTGGTAACACCTTC

v_call: TRBV7-2
d_call: -
j_call: TRBJ1-2
clone_size: few
cdr3_aa: CASSSGGGQGRNGYTF
cdr3_nt: TGTGCCAGCAGCAGCGGGGGCGGGCAGGGACGGAATGGCTACACCTTC

v_call: TRBV24-1
d_call: TRBD2
j_call: TRBJ2-7
clone_size: -
cdr3_aa: CATKDPELPSAGGYEQYF
cdr3_nt: TGTGCCACCAAGGACCCGGAACTTCCCTCGGCGGGAGGCTACGAGCAGTACTTC

v_call: TRBV11-3
d_call: TRBD2
j_call: TRBJ2-1
clone_size: -
cdr3_aa: CASSLTSGIYNEQFF
cdr3_nt: TGTGCCAGCAGCTTAACTAGCGGGATCTACAATGAGCAGTTCTTC

v_call: TRBV9
d_call: -
j_call: TRBJ1-6
clone_size: -
cdr3_aa: CASSVEPGLQNSPLRF
cdr3_nt: TGTGCCAGCAGCGTAGAACCGGGCTTACAAAATTCACCCCTCCGCTTT

v_call: TRBV6-5
d_call: -
j_call: TRBJ1-6
clone_size: -
cdr3_aa: CARRTRVHYNSPLHF
cdr3_nt: TGTGCCAGAAGAACCCGGGTCCACTATAATTCACCCCTCCACTTT

v_call: TRBV29-1
d_call: -
j_call: TRBJ1-2
clone_size: -
cdr3_aa: CSVEVLDGYTF
cdr3_nt: TGCAGCGTTGAAGTTTTGGATGGCTACACCTTC

v_call: TRBV3-1
d_call: -
j_call: TRBJ2-2
clone_size: once
cdr3_aa: CASSQLDGPNAGKLFF
cdr3_nt: TGTGCCAGCAGCCAGCTGGACGGACCGAACGCCGGGAAGCTGTTTTTT

v_call: TRBV25-1
d_call: -
j_call: TRBJ2-7
clone_size: -
cdr3_aa: CASSQGIYEQYF
cdr3_nt: TGTGCCAGCAGTCAGGGGATCTACGAGCAGTACTTC

v_call: TRBV3-1
d_call: -
j_call: TRBJ2-6
clone_size: many
cdr3_aa: CASSTRSASGANVLTF
cdr3_nt: TGTGCCAGCAGCACCCGAAGTGCCTCTGGGGCCAACGTCCTGACTTTC

v_call: TRBV7-2
d_call: -
j_call: TRBJ2-5
clone_size: many
cdr3_aa: CASSFRLDLRGGEPQYF
cdr3_nt: TGTGCCAGCAGCTTCCGACTAGATTTGAGGGGGGGAGAGCCCCAGTACTTC

v_call: TRBV11-2
d_call: -
j_call: TRBJ1-2
clone_size: many
cdr3_aa: CASSLTGRGYGYTF
cdr3_nt: TGTGCCAGCAGCTTAACAGGAAGGGGGTATGGCTACACCTTC

v_call: TRBV4-2
d_call: TRBD2
j_call: TRBJ2-7
clone_size: few
cdr3_aa: CASSQEPGLAGYEQYF
cdr3_nt: TGTGCCAGCAGCCAAGAGCCGGGACTAGCGGGATACGAGCAGTACTTC

v_call: TRBV7-6
d_call: TRBD1
j_call: TRBJ1-6
clone_size: -
cdr3_aa: CASSLGLRDRGQEVAFSPLHF
cdr3_nt: TGTGCCAGCAGCTTAGGCTTGCGGGACAGGGGACAGGAGGTTGCTTTTTCACCCCTCCACTTT

v_call: TRBV6-1
d_call: -
j_call: TRBJ2-7
clone_size: many
cdr3_aa: CASSEGMYGSYEQYF
cdr3_nt: TGTGCCAGCAGTGAAGGTATGTACGGTTCCTACGAGCAGTACTTC

v_call: TRBV7-9
d_call: -
j_call: TRBJ1-2
clone_size: -
cdr3_aa: CASSAAPNANYGYPF
cdr3_nt: TGTGCCAGCAGCGCCGCCCCGAACGCTAACTATGGCTACCCCTTC

v_call: TRBV5-1
d_call: -
j_call: TRBJ2-7
clone_size: -
cdr3_aa: CASRTTGYEQYF
cdr3_nt: TGCGCCAGCAGGACGACAGGCTACGAGCAGTACTTC

v_call: TRBV18
d_call: TRBD1
j_call: TRBJ1-2
clone_size: -
cdr3_aa: CASSPRGTDRGYGYTF
cdr3_nt: TGTGCCAGCTCACCAAGAGGTACGGACAGGGGATATGGCTACACCTTC

v_call: TRBV24-1
d_call: TRBD2
j_call: TRBJ2-5
clone_size: -
cdr3_aa: CATSDSRTSVETQYF
cdr3_nt: TGTGCCACCAGTGATTCCAGGACTAGCGTAGAGACCCAGTACTTC

v_call: TRBV29-1
d_call: -
j_call: TRBJ2-2
clone_size: -
cdr3_aa: CSVYLGNTGELFF
cdr3_nt: TGCAGCGTCTACTTGGGGAACACCGGGGAGCTGTTTTTT

v_call: TRBV30
d_call: TRBD2
j_call: TRBJ2-5
clone_size: many
cdr3_aa: CAWSVLGAGGPGETQYF
cdr3_nt: TGTGCCTGGAGTGTACTTGGAGCGGGAGGGCCAGGAGAGACCCAGTACTTC

v_call: TRBV29-1
d_call: -
j_call: TRBJ2-5
clone_size: -
cdr3_aa: CSVAQTGYQETQYF
cdr3_nt: TGCAGCGTTGCGCAGACTGGCTACCAAGAGACCCAGTACTTC

v_call: TRBV11-3
d_call: TRBD2
j_call: TRBJ2-1
clone_size: many
cdr3_aa: CASSSTSGSSSYNEQFF
cdr3_nt: TGTGCCAGCAGCTCGACTAGCGGGAGCTCTTCCTACAATGAGCAGTTCTTC

v_call: TRBV20-1
d_call: -
j_call: TRBJ2-7
clone_size: -
cdr3_aa: CSARDSTVYEQYF
cdr3_nt: TGCAGTGCTAGAGATTCGACAGTCTACGAGCAGTACTTC

v_call: TRBV11-2
d_call: -
j_call: TRBJ1-2
clone_size: -
cdr3_aa: CASSQDPSYGYTF
cdr3_nt: TGCGCCAGCAGCCAAGATCCTTCTTATGGCTACACCTTC

v_call: TRBV6-1
d_call: TRBD1
j_call: TRBJ2-7
clone_size: many
cdr3_aa: CASSFRDRDYEQYF
cdr3_nt: TGTGCCAGCAGTTTCCGGGACAGAGACTACGAGCAGTACTTC

v_call: TRBV20-1
d_call: -
j_call: TRBJ1-3
clone_size: -
cdr3_aa: CSAQAPRNTIYF
cdr3_nt: TGCAGTGCTCAGGCCCCGAGGAACACCATATATTTT

v_call: TRBV20-1
d_call: TRBD1
j_call: TRBJ1-2
clone_size: -
cdr3_aa: CSADRGYGYTF
cdr3_nt: TGCAGTGCCGACAGGGGCTATGGCTACACCTTC

v_call: TRBV19
d_call: -
j_call: TRBJ2-7
clone_size: medium-sized
cdr3_aa: CASSAQGFYEQYF
cdr3_nt: TGTGCCAGTAGTGCACAGGGATTCTACGAGCAGTACTTC

v_call: TRBV5-1
d_call: -
j_call: TRBJ1-5
clone_size: many
cdr3_aa: CASSLDGGNQPQHF
cdr3_nt: TGCGCCAGCAGCTTGGATGGAGGGAATCAGCCCCAGCATTTT

v_call: TRBV12-3/TRBV12-4
d_call: TRBD1
j_call: TRBJ1-4
clone_size: once
cdr3_aa: CASSTFKQGKAEKLFF
cdr3_nt: TGTGCCAGCAGTACCTTTAAACAGGGGAAAGCTGAAAAACTGTTTTTT

v_call: TRBV24-1
d_call: TRBD1
j_call: TRBJ2-2
clone_size: -
cdr3_aa: CAAVRGQDNTGELFF
cdr3_nt: TGTGCCGCCGTCCGGGGACAGGATAACACCGGGGAGCTGTTTTTT

v_call: TRBV6-2/TRBV6-3
d_call: TRBD1
j_call: TRBJ1-5
clone_size: many
cdr3_aa: CASSHPRQGPNQPQHF
cdr3_nt: TGTGCCAGCAGTCACCCTCGACAGGGACCCAATCAGCCCCAGCATTTT

v_call: TRBV4-1
d_call: -
j_call: TRBJ1-5
clone_size: medium-sized
cdr3_aa: CASSQVPGSNNQPQHF
cdr3_nt: TGCGCCAGCAGCCAAGTCCCGGGGTCTAACAATCAGCCCCAGCATTTT

v_call: TRBV7-8
d_call: TRBD2
j_call: TRBJ2-1
clone_size: -
cdr3_aa: CASSLARGLAGVEQFF
cdr3_nt: TGTGCCAGCAGCTTAGCGAGAGGACTAGCGGGGGTAGAGCAGTTCTTC